The T cell receptor (beta chain) under discussion was sequenced for a study of T cells in localized non-small cell lung cancer. Study observations and caveats: T cell clonality was highest in uninvolved adjacent lung, above tumor. Across samples, adjacent lung featured a median approximately 56 of the top 100 tumor clones. Longer overall survival associated with higher blood T cell density; shorter survival with higher adjacent-lung clonality. Heterogeneity remains possible, as sequencing covered one tumor region only.

As concerns this clone: Its antigen remains unidentified.

The assay was immunoSEQ multiplex PCR, and TCRdb's table has in-frame clones only and misses some. The sample lists tens of thousands of clones, over 80% occurring once. CDR1 is MGHRA, CDR2 YSYEKL, per germline. The length of the CDR3 is 15 residues. V lost 0 bases and J lost 8, with 13 bases in between. The chain links TRBV4-1 to TRBJ2-2; tentative D call: TRBD2 (6 bases). This clonotype originated in a man aged 40-75 years with stage II squamous cell lung carcinoma. The input for sequencing was PBMCs, taken before any cancer treatment. CDR3 protein: CASSQEPFAGGELFF. The DNA for the CDR3 is TGCGCCAGCAGCCAAGAACCCTTCGCGGGAGGGGAGCTGTTTTTT.